The sequence of this T cell receptor beta chain was determined in a study of T cell responses to AZD1222 COVID-19 vaccine. Findings of the study overall: Vaccine-related CD4 TCRs covered spike, predominating at 160-218 and 743-854. The donor group comprised mostly white British people and more females; the analysis possibly underestimated clonal diversity. It was only a handful of AZD1222 recipients who were seropositive at baseline.

The protocol was immunoSEQ multiplex PCR, while the TCRdb copy is restricted to in-frame clones and leaves out a portion. The sample holds about 140,000 clones; roughly 86% are singletons and the top ten take about 4.9%. Comment on this clone: Its antigen is unknown.

CDR3 length: 15 amino acids. CDR1 is MNHEY and CDR2 is SVGEGT in the germline V gene. Trimming stripped 6 bases from V and 2 bases from J, with 16 bases between. The TCR comes from an adult who received the MenACWY meningococcal vaccine as a control. Sequenced material: peripheral blood, taken 28 days after the second dose of the MenACWY control vaccine. This chain links TRBV6-2 or TRBV6-3 with TRBJ1-1, with D perhaps TRBD1 (5 bases). The CDR3 loop is CASSPGGAINTEAFF. As DNA, the CDR3 is TGTGCCAGCAGCCCCGGCGGGGCTATAAACACTGAAGCTTTCTTT.